One and the same sample provided the 11 T cell receptor beta chains below, sequenced in a study of Graves' ophthalmopathy and Graves' hyperthyroidism. TCR beta CDR3 amplification used RNA transcripts. Second-round multiplex PCR came after first-round RT-PCR with HTBI primers. TCRdb re-derived calls from the multiplex PCR reads in MiXCR, one entry per CDR3 protein. The sample lists approximately 1.2 million distinct CDR3 sequences, less than 45% occurring once. The specimen sequenced was peripheral blood or thyroid tissue (not recorded which). The receptor source for this set is an adult man with Graves' hyperthyroidism.

This clonotype has a count of ten or more. V gene TRBV15 combines with J gene TRBJ1-2; D not certain. This CDR3 comprises 15 residues. V lost 5 bases and J lost 4, with 17 bases in between. Germline V gene lookup returns CDR1 LNHNV and CDR2 YYDKDF (reference sequence). CDR3 nucleotide sequence: TGTGCCACCAGCTGGCGCGTCGGGGAGCCCTATGGCTACACCTTC. As protein: CATSWRVGEPYGYTF. Based on the CDR3 plus reference TRBV15 and TRBJ1-2, the full variable domain is DAMVIQNPRYQVTQFGKPVTLSCSQTLNHNVMYWYQQKSSQAPKLLFHYYDKDFNNEADTPDNFQSRRPNTSFCFLDIRSPGLGDTAMYLCATSWRVGEPYGYTFGSGTRLTVV.

This clonotype occurred many times. The chain uses TRBV7-9 and TRBJ2-7; 8 nucleotides match TRBD2. This CDR3 region has 15 residues. CDR1 and CDR2 (germline): SEHNR, FQNEAQ (reference sequence). With V trimmed by 4 bases and J by 4 bases, 9 bases remained unmatched. The DNA of the CDR3 is TGTGCCAGCAGCTCCGCCGGGGGGGGCCGTTACGAGCAGTACTTC. Translating it yields CASSSAGGGRYEQYF. The full variable domain, its missing parts supplied by reference TRBV7-9 and TRBJ2-7, is DTGVSQNPRHKITKRGQNVTFRCDPISEHNRLYWYRQTLGQGPEFLTYFQNEAQLEKSRLLSDRFSAERPKGSFSTLEIQRTEQGDSAMYLCASSSAGGGRYEQYFGPGTRLTVT.

This clonotype was seen ten or more times. This chain uses TRBV4-1 with TRBJ1-2; D unclear. The CDR3 has 16 amino acids. In germline, CDR1 is MGHRA, CDR2 YSYEKL. Trimming left V 0 bases short and J 6 bases short, with 17 bases between. The CDR3 DNA is TGCGCCAGCAGCCAAGAACGGGTCGCGGACCCAAATGGCTACACCTTC. Protein product: CASSQERVADPNGYTF.

There are many counts of this clonotype. This chain connects TRBV10-3 to TRBJ2-7, with 7 bases fitting TRBD1. V lost 6 bases to trimming and J lost 6 bases; unmatched junction nucleotides: 5. From germline, CDR1 is ENHRY and CDR2 SYGVKD. CDR3 size: 12 residues. The CDR3 DNA reads as TGTGCCATCAGGGGACAGTCAGGCGAGCAGTACTTC. Residues: CAIRGQSGEQYF.

Details on this clonotype: This could be a read error, since a much larger clone is one nucleotide away. The J gene is TRBJ1-5, the V gene TRBV19; tentative D call: TRBD1 (6 bases). The CDR3 is made up of 15 amino acids. The V end lost 7 bases, the J end lost 1 base, and 14 bases lay between the germline ends. The germline gives CDR1 LNHDA, CDR2 SQIVND (reference sequence). CDR3 DNA: TGTGCCAGTAAGATGTTTAGGGGGAGCAATCAGCCCCAGCATTTT. Amino acids: CASKMFRGSNQPQHF.

The chain combines TRBV29-1 with TRBJ2-5; D not certain. Germline V lookup: CDR1 SQVTM, CDR2 ANQGSEA. CDR3 length equals 13 residues. Trimming stripped 1 base from V and 1 base from J, with 7 bases between. In nucleotides, the CDR3 is TGCAGCGTTGAAGCGGCCTCCCAAGAGACCCAGTACTTC. Translating gives CSVEAASQETQYF.

The chain recombines TRBV7-9 with TRBJ2-7; D is possibly TRBD1 (6 bases). Germline V lookup: CDR1 SEHNR, CDR2 FQNEAQ (reference sequence). This CDR3 has 15 amino acids. The V and J ends lost 5 bases and 6 bases respectively, with 20 bases between them. The DNA for the CDR3 is TGTGCCAGCAGCGTTGTAGTCAGGGGTGGTCTCGAGCAGTACTTC. This gives the protein CASSVVVRGGLEQYF.

The rearrangement uses TRBV20-1 and TRBJ1-5, with a weak D call TRBD1 (5 bases). Trimming shortened V by 7 bases and J by 1 base, and 26 bases separated the two germline ends. This CDR3 has 18 amino acids. Germline V CDR1 and CDR2: DFQATT, SNEGSKA (reference sequence). CDR3 sequence (DNA): TGCAGTGTTGCGCTTCGCGGGGCCCGGAGCACCAGCAATCAGCCCCAGCATTTT. As protein: CSVALRGARSTSNQPQHF.

Of note for this clonotype: It may be a read error: a sequence one base away is much more abundant. V and J are TRBV6-5 and TRBJ2-7; 8 bases agree with TRBD1. The trim removed 6 bases at V and 6 bases at J, leaving 4 bases unmatched. This CDR3 spans 12 amino acids. The germline V gene has CDR1 MNHEY and CDR2 SVGAGI. CDR3 bases: TGTGCCAGCAGGGAAGGGACAGGCGAGCAGTACTTC. Its protein product is CASREGTGEQYF.

This clonotype has ten or more counts. The J gene is TRBJ1-2, the V gene TRBV7-2, with TRBD1 matching 7 bases. The ends lost 5 bases at V and 0 bases at J; junction bases unmatched: 3. Per germline, CDR1 SGHTA and CDR2 FQGNSA. The CDR3 totals 14 residues. DNA for the CDR3: TGTGCCAGCAGCATTGACAGGGCTAACTATGGCTACACCTTC. It encodes CASSIDRANYGYTF.

This clonotype was found a few times. The J gene is TRBJ1-1, the V gene TRBV5-1; 8 bases line up with TRBD1. This CDR3 contains 15 residues. CDR1 and CDR2 (germline): SGHRS, YFSETQ. Germline trimming cut 4 bases from V and 5 bases from J; bases unmatched to any gene: 10. CDR3 bases: TGCGCCAGCAGCGTGGGACAGGCCCCACGAACTGAAGCTTTCTTT. Translation: CASSVGQAPRTEAFF.